The rows below give T cell receptor beta chains drawn from one sample of a study of cytomegalovirus exposure and HLA in healthy donors. Only in-frame clones appear in the TCRdb table, and some are missing; sequencing was by immunoSEQ multiplex PCR. The sample holds some 220,000 clones, over 65% seen once. The specimen was PBMCs. The receptors stem from a woman aged 55-75 years in good health and CMV-seropositive. The CDR3 runs from the conserved cysteine through the conserved F or W. Fields, in order: D gene, J gene, V gene, clone size, CDR3 DNA, CDR3 protein. The D gene is left open where the match is weak. Clone size is not always given. Where it is, it says once, few, many or a class for expanded clones.

TRBD2	TRBJ2-1	TRBV6-5	.	TGTGCCAGCAGTTACTCGCTAGCGGGAAACAATGAGCAGTTCTTC	CASSYSLAGNNEQFF
TRBD1	TRBJ1-1	TRBV2	.	TGTGCCAGTCGGGACAGAACGAACACTGAAGCTTTCTTT	CASRDRTNTEAFF
TRBD2	TRBJ2-3	TRBV27	.	TGTGCCAGCTCTCGTCCAGGTGCGGGGGGCACAGATACGCAGTATTTT	CASSRPGAGGTDTQYF
TRBD2	TRBJ2-2	TRBV13	.	TGTGCCAGCAGCTTGGGACTAGCGGGAGCACCGGAGCTGTTTTTT	CASSLGLAGAPELFF
.	TRBJ2-5	TRBV5-3	.	TGTGCCAGAAGCTTAGTGGGGGGAGAGACCCAGTACTTC	CARSLVGGETQYF
.	TRBJ1-1	TRBV5-1	.	TGCGCCAGCAGCTCTACATCACAGGGCTGGGAGACTGAAGCTTTCTTT	CASSSTSQGWETEAFF
.	TRBJ2-3	TRBV20-1	.	TGCAGTGCTGGGTCCGGACTCACGCAGTATTTT	CSAGSGLTQYF
TRBD2	TRBJ2-5	TRBV2	few	TGTGCCAGCAGTGATGACCTAGCGGGGGAAGAGACCCAGTACTTC	CASSDDLAGEETQYF
.	TRBJ1-4	TRBV27	.	TGTGCCAGCAGGATAGTGGGGGGAGATGAAAAACTGTTTTTT	CASRIVGGDEKLFF
.	TRBJ2-3	TRBV30	.	TGTGCCTGGAGTGTACTTGGCGGTAGCACAGATACGCAGTATTTT	CAWSVLGGSTDTQYF
.	TRBJ2-1	TRBV5-8	few	TGTGCCAGCAGCCCCCGCGTCACCGCGAGGAATGAGCAGTTCTTC	CASSPRVTARNEQFF
.	TRBJ1-1	TRBV29-1	.	TGCAGCTCTCGGTCCTTGAACACTGAAGCTTTCTTT	CSSRSLNTEAFF
.	TRBJ1-1	TRBV29-1	.	TGCAGCGTGACATACAGGGTCGAAGCTTTCTTT	CSVTYRVEAFF
.	TRBJ1-1	TRBV10-1	.	TGCGCCAGCAGCGGAGGACAGACGAACACTGAAGCTTTCTTT	CASSGGQTNTEAFF
.	TRBJ2-7	TRBV6-1	once	TGTGCCAGCAGTGAAGGGGCAGGCGTCTCCTACGAGCAGTACTTC	CASSEGAGVSYEQYF
.	TRBJ2-1	TRBV9	.	TGTGCCAGCAGTAGGGGAGGTTCCGGCTCCTACAATGAGCAGTTCTTC	CASSRGGSGSYNEQFF
TRBD2	TRBJ2-3	TRBV2	.	TGTGCCAGCAAGGGACTAGCGGGGGGACAACAGTATTTT	CASKGLAGGQQYF
.	TRBJ1-2	TRBV5-1	few	TGCGCCAGCAGCACGGACAGAGGCGGTGGCTACACCTTC	CASSTDRGGGYTF
.	TRBJ2-5	TRBV5-1	.	TGCGCCAGCAGCTTGTCCGAAGAGACCCAGTACTTC	CASSLSEETQYF
TRBD1	TRBJ1-2	TRBV27	.	TGTGCCAGCAGTTTGAACAGGGGTACCTATGGCTACACCTTC	CASSLNRGTYGYTF
TRBD1	TRBJ2-7	TRBV5-4	.	TGTGCCAGCAGCAGGGGGCGACAGGGGGCGACTTACGAGCAGTACTTC	CASSRGRQGATYEQYF
.	TRBJ1-2	TRBV19	.	TGTGCCAGTAGGGACGGGACAAACTATGGCTACACCTTC	CASRDGTNYGYTF
.	TRBJ2-7	TRBV28	.	TGTGCCAGCAGTTTGCTTCGGGACACCCAGTACTTC	CASSLLRDTQYF
TRBD1	TRBJ2-7	TRBV5-1	.	TGCGCCAGCAGCTTGGTTACAGGGGCCTCCTACGAGCAGTACTTC	CASSLVTGASYEQYF
.	TRBJ1-1	TRBV7-9	few	TGTGCCAGCAGCTCCCCCAGAGGGGGAATGTTCACTGAAGCTTTCTTT	CASSSPRGGMFTEAFF
TRBD1	TRBJ2-7	TRBV7-2	.	TGTGCCAGCAGCCCCCAGACAGGGACCTACGAGCAGTACTTC	CASSPQTGTYEQYF
TRBD1	TRBJ1-1	TRBV29-1	.	TGCAGCGGCAGGGAGGGCAGGGGGCGGGACACTGAAGCTTTCTTT	CSGREGRGRDTEAFF
TRBD2	TRBJ2-3	TRBV7-2	.	TGTGCCAGCAGCTCTCATGCGCTAGCGGTGGTCACAGATACGCAGTATTTT	CASSSHALAVVTDTQYF
.	TRBJ2-7	TRBV5-1	once	TGCGCCAGCAGCTTGTCGCAGGGATCCTACGAGCAGTACTTC	CASSLSQGSYEQYF
TRBD1	TRBJ1-5	TRBV7-9	.	TGTTCCAGCAGCCCGCAGGGGGACAATCAGCCCCAGCATTTT	CSSSPQGDNQPQHF
TRBD2	TRBJ2-3	TRBV7-2	.	TGTGCCAGCAAGGCGGGGGTAAATACGCAGTATTTT	CASKAGVNTQYF
TRBD1	TRBJ2-7	TRBV4-2	many	TGTGCCAGCAGCCAAGCACGAGGGGGCGGCTTCAGCGAGCAGTACTTC	CASSQARGGGFSEQYF
.	TRBJ2-7	TRBV5-1	.	TGCGCCAGCAGCCCTTTACCGGGACTCGGCTTCTACGAGCAGTACTTC	CASSPLPGLGFYEQYF
TRBD2	TRBJ2-7	TRBV7-9	few	TGTGCCAGCAGCTTACTAGCGGGGGGGACCTACGAGCAGTACTTC	CASSLLAGGTYEQYF
TRBD1	TRBJ1-6	TRBV5-1	.	TGCGCCAGCAGCCAGGGACAGGGGCCACCCCTCCACTTT	CASSQGQGPPLHF
TRBD1	TRBJ1-1	TRBV7-9	.	TGTGCCAGCAGCATCAGGGGGGCTGAAGCTTTCTTT	CASSIRGAEAFF
.	TRBJ1-2	TRBV10-1	.	TGCGCCAGCAGAGTGGAGGGCTACACCTTC	CASRVEGYTF
.	TRBJ2-1	TRBV10-3	.	TGTGCCATCGGGGCGTTCAATGAGCAGTTCTTC	CAIGAFNEQFF
.	TRBJ2-1	TRBV4-2	.	TGTGCCAGCAGCCAAGAGGTAAAGCGGAGCAACAATGAGCAGTTCTTC	CASSQEVKRSNNEQFF
.	TRBJ1-5	TRBV30	.	TGTGCCTGGAGTGTAACGGGGGATCAGCCCCAGCATTTT	CAWSVTGDQPQHF
TRBD2	TRBJ2-5	TRBV9	once	TGTGCCAGCAGCGTAGTTGGGGCGGGGGGCCTGGAGACCCAGTACTTC	CASSVVGAGGLETQYF
TRBD1	TRBJ1-2	TRBV9	.	TGTGCCAGCAGCGTAGGGTTCCGGGACAGGGGATCTGAAACCTTC	CASSVGFRDRGSETF
.	TRBJ1-1	TRBV27	once	TGTGCCAGCAGTCCCGGACAGAGGAACACTGAAGCTTTCTTT	CASSPGQRNTEAFF
.	TRBJ1-5	TRBV30	.	TGTGCCTGGAGTGTACAGGGAAAGGGCAATCAGCCCCAGCATTTT	CAWSVQGKGNQPQHF
.	TRBJ2-1	TRBV29-1	.	TGCAGCGTCGGCTGGGGTGGGGGAGGCGATGAGCAGTTCTTC	CSVGWGGGGDEQFF
.	TRBJ1-2	TRBV4-2	.	TGTGCCAGCAGCCAAGACGTGGCAGGGAGGTATGGCTACACCTTC	CASSQDVAGRYGYTF
.	TRBJ2-3	TRBV5-1	.	TGCGCCAGCAGCTTGCCCCCACAGGGTACAGATACGCAGTATTTT	CASSLPPQGTDTQYF
.	TRBJ1-2	TRBV4-3	.	TGCGCCAGCAGCTCTACTAACTATGGCTACACCTTC	CASSSTNYGYTF
.	TRBJ2-3	TRBV30	.	TGTGCCTGGAGTGGCAGTAGCGCAGATACGCAGTATTTT	CAWSGSSADTQYF